What follows is one TCR beta chain and its context. V shed 3 bases and J shed 3 bases, with 9 bases lying between them. Germline V lookup: CDR1 LNHDA, CDR2 SQIVND (reference sequence). The CDR3 length is 14 residues. Produced via immunoSEQ multiplex PCR; TCRdb's table is partial and in-frame only. The sample has 90,000 to 150,000 clones, roughly 90% seen once; the top ten hold almost 40%. The sample comes from a study of control samples from healthy donors and cancer patients. The sequenced sample consisted of blood. The receptor was isolated from a man aged 45-60 years in good health. This chain links TRBV19 with TRBJ1-5; no clear D. CDR3 bases: TGTGCCAGTAGTATGGGTAGGGTCAATCAGCCCCAGCATTTT. It is translated as CASSMGRVNQPQHF.